Each of the 11 T cell receptor beta chains below was sequenced from the same sample in a study of T-cell reconstitution after alpha-beta-depleted transplantation in children. Unique molecular identifiers featured in how the TCRbeta library was prepared. MiXCR, applied by TCRdb to the PCR reads, yields one record per CDR3 protein. In the table there are approximately 240,000 distinct CDR3 sequences, around 8.9% of which are singletons. The sample in question was PBMCs from the stem cell graft donor, obtained from the stem cell graft. These receptors all stem from a human donor who donated a stem cell graft to a child with SCID.

This clonotype was counted many times. The gene calls are TRBV15 and TRBJ2-3; D is perhaps TRBD2 (6 bases). Trimming removed 1 base from V and 5 bases from J, with 10 bases in between. The CDR3 is made up of 14 amino acids. The V gene's germline CDR1 is LNHNV and CDR2 YYDKDF (reference sequence). Here the CDR3 DNA reads TGTGCCACCAGCAGAGGCGGGGAGGAAGATACGCAGTATTTT. Residues: CATSRGGEEDTQYF.

This clonotype was seen ten or more times. The chain has TRBV5-1 and TRBJ2-2; D not certain. The CDR3 length is 14 residues. V lost 0 bases and J lost 5, with 8 bases in between. Germline CDR1 and CDR2: SGHRS and YFSETQ. This chain's CDR3 is CASSLVPGTGELFF. As DNA, the CDR3 is TGCGCCAGCAGCTTGGTCCCAGGTACCGGGGAGCTGTTTTTT.

To note about this clonotype: Here the CDR3 omits its conserved ending phenylalanine or tryptophan, so a read error is the likely source. The rearrangement links TRBV18 to TRBJ2-7; 8 nucleotides agree with TRBD1. V lost 3 bases to trimming and J lost 10 bases; unmatched junction nucleotides: 8. CDR1 is KGHSH and CDR2 is LQKENI in the germline V gene. This CDR3 has 13 amino acids. The CDR3 DNA is TGTGCCAGCTCACCGGACAGGGAAGCAACTCAGTACTCC. Amino acid sequence: CASSPDREATQYS.

Regarding this clonotype: A much larger clone lies a single base off, so this may be a read error. This chain joins TRBV27 and TRBJ2-2, with 8 bases fitting TRBD2. V shed 6 bases and J 2 bases; nucleotides not matched to a gene: 5. This CDR3 is 15 amino acids long. The germline V gene has CDR1 MNHEY and CDR2 SMNVEV (reference sequence). The CDR3 DNA reads TGTGCCAGCAGGTTACTAGCGGTAAACACCGGGGAGCTGTTTTTT. Translation: CASRLLAVNTGELFF.

This clonotype was counted at least ten times. This chain connects TRBV12-3 or TRBV12-4 to TRBJ2-1, with D maybe TRBD2 (6 bases). V was pared by 6 bases and J by 2 bases, with 29 bases between. The CDR3 totals 20 residues. CDR3 in amino acids: CASSLTPAMRLDTPYNEQFF. CDR3 sequence (DNA): TGTGCCAGCAGCCTTACCCCTGCTATGAGACTAGATACCCCCTACAATGAGCAGTTCTTC.

This clonotype came up many times. This sequence joins TRBV7-9 and TRBJ2-4, with D possibly being TRBD1 or TRBD2 (6 bases each). With 1 base removed from V and 0 bases from J, the gap between germline ends came to 13 bases. There are 17 residues in the CDR3. Germline V lookup: CDR1 SEHNR, CDR2 FQNEAQ (reference sequence). For the CDR3, the DNA is TGTGCCAGCAGCTTAGGTTGGGGGCGGGGAGCCAAAAACATTCAGTACTTC. The encoded protein is CASSLGWGRGAKNIQYF. The whole variable domain, remainder taken from reference TRBV7-9 and TRBJ2-4, is DTGVSQNPRHKITKRGQNVTFRCDPISEHNRLYWYRQTLGQGPEFLTYFQNEAQLEKSRLLSDRFSAERPKGSFSTLEIQRTEQGDSAMYLCASSLGWGRGAKNIQYFGAGTRLSVL.

V is TRBV9 and J is TRBJ2-1; D uncertain. This CDR3 is 12 amino acids long. Looked up from germline, CDR1 is SGDLS and CDR2 is YYNGEE. Between the trimmed V and J ends, which lost 1 base and 7 bases, there was a span of 6 bases. Here the CDR3 DNA reads TGTGCCAGCAGCGTAACTCGAAATGAGCAGTTCTTC. Translated: CASSVTRNEQFF.

This clonotype was observed many times. The rearrangement links TRBV20-1 to TRBJ2-7; 8 nucleotides agree with TRBD1. Germline V gene data show CDR1 as DFQATT and CDR2 as SNEGSKA (reference sequence). The CDR3 covers 13 residues. V lost 5 bases and J lost 3; bases outside the gene matches: 6. CDR3 sequence (DNA): TGCAGTGCTCAAGAGGACAGGGTCTACGAGCAGTACTTC. This gives the protein CSAQEDRVYEQYF.

Only a few counts were recorded for this clonotype. CDR3 coding DNA: TGCGCCAGCAGCGTCGCCGCCAGCTCCTATAATTCACCCCTCCACTTT. It translates to CASSVAASSYNSPLHF. The chain couples TRBV5-1 to TRBJ1-6; D is unclear. Trimming took off 4 bases at V and 0 bases at J, with 11 bases between the two ends. The CDR3 extends over 16 amino acids. Germline V gene lookup returns CDR1 SGHRS and CDR2 YFSETQ. The full variable domain, with the rest looked up from reference TRBV5-1 and TRBJ1-6, is KAGVTQTPRYLIKTRGQQVTLSCSPISGHRSVSWYQQTPGQGLQFLFEYFSETQRNKGNFPGRFSGRQFSNSRSEMNVSTLELGDSALYLCASSVAASSYNSPLHFGNGTRLTVT.

At least ten counts were recorded for this clonotype. The rearrangement links TRBV18 to TRBJ1-2; 8 bases agree with TRBD1. After removal of 3 bases from V and 8 bases from J, the junction contained 5 bases not matched to a gene. The CDR3 runs to 13 residues. CDR1 KGHSH and CDR2 LQKENI come from the germline V gene. In DNA form, the CDR3 reads TGTGCCAGCTCACCTGGACAGGGAAACGGCTACACCTTC. This sequence encodes CASSPGQGNGYTF.

This clonotype turned up a few times. V and J are TRBV12-3 or TRBV12-4 and TRBJ2-1; possibly TRBD1 for D (7 bases). V lost 6 bases to trimming and J lost 6 bases, with 18 bases between them. This CDR3 spans 15 amino acids. DNA for the CDR3: TGTGCCAGCAGCCCGGACAGGCCCGGGGGCAATGAGCAGTTCTTC. It is translated as CASSPDRPGGNEQFF.